This entry concerns a single T cell receptor beta chain. Antigen specificity is unknown. PCR employed 60 Vbeta and 13 Jbeta primers. Assay: immunoSEQ multiplex PCR; the TCRdb copy retains only in-frame clones and omits some. The sample records roughly 200,000 clones, less than 90% being singletons. The sample originates from a study of cytomegalovirus exposure and HLA in healthy donors. Study background: In terms of ancestry, the Caucasian-associated cluster contained about 80% of the approximately 380 genotyped donors. Whole-study findings and limits: Fewer than 20,000 TCR beta sequences were associated with HLA alleles at 0.05 false discovery rate in a later analysis. According to the study, 150 to 200 TCR beta chains were cytomegalovirus-associated.

The study sampled nominally healthy donors, though unrecorded immune exposures were likely. CDR3 length equals 14 residues. Looked up from germline, CDR1 is SEHNR and CDR2 is FQNEAQ (reference sequence). Deletions cut 4 bases from V and 4 bases from J, with 8 bases between. V usage is TRBV7-9 and J usage is TRBJ2-6; a weak D match, TRBD1 (5 bases). The sequence came from a woman in her 30s in good health and CMV-seronegative. The sample was PBMCs. The CDR3 DNA reads TGTGCCAGCAGCTCAGGGTTCGGGGCCAACGTCCTGACTTTC. Its translation is CASSSGFGANVLTF.